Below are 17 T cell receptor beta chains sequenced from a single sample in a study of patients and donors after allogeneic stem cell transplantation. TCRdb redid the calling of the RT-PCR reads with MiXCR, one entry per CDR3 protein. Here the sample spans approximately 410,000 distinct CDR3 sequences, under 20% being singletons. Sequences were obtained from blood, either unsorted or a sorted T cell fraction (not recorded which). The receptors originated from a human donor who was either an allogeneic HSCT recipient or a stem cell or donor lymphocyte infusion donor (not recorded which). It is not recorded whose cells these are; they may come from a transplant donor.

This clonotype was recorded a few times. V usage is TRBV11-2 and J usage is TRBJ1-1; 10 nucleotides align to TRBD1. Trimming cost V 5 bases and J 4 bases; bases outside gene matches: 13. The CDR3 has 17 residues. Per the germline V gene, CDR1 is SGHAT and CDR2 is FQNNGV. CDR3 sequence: CASSLWTGGLVGTEAFF. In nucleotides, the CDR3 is TGTGCCAGCAGCCTATGGACAGGGGGATTGGTGGGCACTGAAGCTTTCTTT.

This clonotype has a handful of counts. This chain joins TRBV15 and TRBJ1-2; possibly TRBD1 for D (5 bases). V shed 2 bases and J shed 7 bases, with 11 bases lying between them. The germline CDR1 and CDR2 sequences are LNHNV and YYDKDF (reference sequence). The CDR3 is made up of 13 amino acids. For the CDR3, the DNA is TGTGCCACCAGCAGACCTGACAGAAGTGGCTACACCTTC. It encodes CATSRPDRSGYTF.

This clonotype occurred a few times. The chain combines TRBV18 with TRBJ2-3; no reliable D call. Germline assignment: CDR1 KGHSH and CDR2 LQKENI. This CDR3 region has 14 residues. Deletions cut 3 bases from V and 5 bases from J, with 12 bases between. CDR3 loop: CASSPLGSLDTQYF. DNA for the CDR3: TGTGCCAGCTCACCCCTGGGGTCACTAGATACGCAGTATTTT.

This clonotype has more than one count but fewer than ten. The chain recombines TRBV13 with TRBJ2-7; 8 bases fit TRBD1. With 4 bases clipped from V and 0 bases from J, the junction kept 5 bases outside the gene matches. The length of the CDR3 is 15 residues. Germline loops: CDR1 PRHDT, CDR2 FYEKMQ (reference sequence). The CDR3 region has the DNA TGTGCCAGCAGCTGGGGACAGGAGAGCTCCTACGAGCAGTACTTC. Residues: CASSWGQESSYEQYF.

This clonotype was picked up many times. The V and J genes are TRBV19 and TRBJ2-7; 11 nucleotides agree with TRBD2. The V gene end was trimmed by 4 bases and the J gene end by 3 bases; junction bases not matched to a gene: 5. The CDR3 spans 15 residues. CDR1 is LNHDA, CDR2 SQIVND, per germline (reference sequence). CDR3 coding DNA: TGTGCCAGTAGTACCGGGACTAGCGGCATCTACGAGCAGTACTTC. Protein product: CASSTGTSGIYEQYF.

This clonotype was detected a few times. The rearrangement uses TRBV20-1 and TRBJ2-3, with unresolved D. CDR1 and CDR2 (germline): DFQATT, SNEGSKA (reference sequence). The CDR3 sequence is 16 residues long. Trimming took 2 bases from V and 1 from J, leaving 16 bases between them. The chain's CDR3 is CSARNSGSYGTDTQYF. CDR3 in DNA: TGCAGTGCTAGAAATTCCGGGTCCTACGGCACAGATACGCAGTATTTT.

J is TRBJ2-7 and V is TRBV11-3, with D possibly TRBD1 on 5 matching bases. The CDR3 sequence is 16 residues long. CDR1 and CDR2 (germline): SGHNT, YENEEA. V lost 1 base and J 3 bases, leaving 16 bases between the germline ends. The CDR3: CASSLGGSGRVYEQYF. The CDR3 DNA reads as TGTGCCAGCAGCTTAGGTGGCAGTGGCAGGGTCTACGAGCAGTACTTC.

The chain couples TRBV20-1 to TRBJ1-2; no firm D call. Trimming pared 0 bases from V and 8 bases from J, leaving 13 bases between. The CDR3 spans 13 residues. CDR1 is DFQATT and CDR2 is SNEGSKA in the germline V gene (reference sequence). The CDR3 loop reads CSARDQGLGGYTF. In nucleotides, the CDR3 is TGCAGTGCTAGAGATCAAGGGTTGGGGGGCTACACCTTC.

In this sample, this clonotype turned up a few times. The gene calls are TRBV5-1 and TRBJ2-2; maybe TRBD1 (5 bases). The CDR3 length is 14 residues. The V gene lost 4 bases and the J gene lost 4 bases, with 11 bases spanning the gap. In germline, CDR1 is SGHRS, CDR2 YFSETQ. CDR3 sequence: CASSARQSTGELFF. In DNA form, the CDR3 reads TGCGCCAGCAGCGCTCGACAGAGCACCGGGGAGCTGTTTTTT. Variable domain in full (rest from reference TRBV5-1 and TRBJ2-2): KAGVTQTPRYLIKTRGQQVTLSCSPISGHRSVSWYQQTPGQGLQFLFEYFSETQRNKGNFPGRFSGRQFSNSRSEMNVSTLELGDSALYLCASSARQSTGELFFGEGSRLTVL.

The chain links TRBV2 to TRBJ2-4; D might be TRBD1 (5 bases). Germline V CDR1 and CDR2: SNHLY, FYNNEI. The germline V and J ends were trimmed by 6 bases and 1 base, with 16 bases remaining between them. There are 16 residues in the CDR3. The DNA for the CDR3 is TGTGCCAGCAGCCGAAGCAGGGCGAAGGCCAAAAACATTCAGTACTTC. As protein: CASSRSRAKAKNIQYF.

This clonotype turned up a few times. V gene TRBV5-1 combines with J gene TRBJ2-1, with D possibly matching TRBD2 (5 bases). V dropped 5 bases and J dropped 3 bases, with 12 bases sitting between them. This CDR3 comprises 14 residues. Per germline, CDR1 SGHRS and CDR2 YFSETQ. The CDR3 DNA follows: TGCGCCAGCAGTCCAGCGGTTAACTACAATGAGCAGTTCTTC. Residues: CASSPAVNYNEQFF.

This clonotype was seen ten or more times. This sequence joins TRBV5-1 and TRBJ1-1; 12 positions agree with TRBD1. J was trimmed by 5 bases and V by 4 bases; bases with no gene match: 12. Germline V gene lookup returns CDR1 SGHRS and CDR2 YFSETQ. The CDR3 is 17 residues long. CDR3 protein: CASSPRDRGRSWTEAFF. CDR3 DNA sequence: TGCGCCAGCAGCCCACGGGACAGGGGGCGATCTTGGACTGAAGCTTTCTTT.

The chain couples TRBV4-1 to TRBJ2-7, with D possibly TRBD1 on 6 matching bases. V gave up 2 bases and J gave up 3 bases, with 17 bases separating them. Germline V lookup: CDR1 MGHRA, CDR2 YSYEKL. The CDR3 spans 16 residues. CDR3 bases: TGCGCCAGCAGCCAAAGGCAGGCCCAGGGACACTACGAGCAGTACTTC. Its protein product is CASSQRQAQGHYEQYF.

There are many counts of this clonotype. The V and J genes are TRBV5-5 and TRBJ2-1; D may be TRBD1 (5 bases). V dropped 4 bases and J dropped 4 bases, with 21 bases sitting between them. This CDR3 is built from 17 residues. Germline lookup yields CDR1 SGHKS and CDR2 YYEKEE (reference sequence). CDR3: CASSHSSPGARYNEQFF. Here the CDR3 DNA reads TGTGCCAGCAGCCATAGCTCTCCTGGGGCTCGATACAATGAGCAGTTCTTC.

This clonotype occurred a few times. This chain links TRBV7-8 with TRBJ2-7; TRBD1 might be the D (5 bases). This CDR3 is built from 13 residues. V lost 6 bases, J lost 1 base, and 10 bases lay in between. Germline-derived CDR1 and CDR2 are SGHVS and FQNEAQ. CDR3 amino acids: CASRNRQSYEQYF. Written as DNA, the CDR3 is TGTGCCAGCAGGAATAGACAGTCCTACGAGCAGTACTTC.

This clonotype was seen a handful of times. The CDR3 loop is CASKQRPAGANVLTF. The DNA of the CDR3 is TGTGCCAGTAAACAGCGCCCGGCTGGGGCCAACGTCCTGACTTTC. The gene calls are TRBV19 and TRBJ2-6; D unclear. Trimming pared 7 bases from V and 2 bases from J, leaving 12 bases between. The CDR3 is 15 residues long. Germline loops: CDR1 LNHDA, CDR2 SQIVND (reference sequence).

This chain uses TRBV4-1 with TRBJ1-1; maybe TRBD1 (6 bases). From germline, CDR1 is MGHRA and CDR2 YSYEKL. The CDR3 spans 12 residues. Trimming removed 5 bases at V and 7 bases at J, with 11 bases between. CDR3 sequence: CASSIRGGEAFF. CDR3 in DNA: TGCGCCAGCAGCATCAGGGGAGGTGAAGCTTTCTTT.